This T cell receptor beta chain stems from a study of blood T cell repertoires in COVID-19. Background on the study: Donors in the United States, Italy and Spain gave samples during acute or convalescent COVID-19. The analysed material was cDNA or gDNA that came from T cells, B-cell-depleted T cells, or PBMCs.

Original analysis: Reference gene primers were amplified, and this amplification served to estimate nucleated cell counts. Sequencing used immunoSEQ multiplex PCR; TCRdb keeps in-frame clones, though not all of them. The V and J calls and clone size were taken over from that table, and D and trimming were inferred from the DNA. This table holds fewer than 200,000 clones, more than 75% found once. V lost 4 bases and J lost 1; bases outside the gene matches: 3. The CDR3 is made up of 15 amino acids. Germline values: CDR1 SGDLS, CDR2 YYNGEE. The sequenced sample consisted of peripheral blood. This receptor was taken from a woman aged 50 to 65 with active or convalescent COVID-19. The rearrangement joins TRBV9 to TRBJ2-3; 10 nucleotides agree with TRBD2. The CDR3 nucleotides read TGTGCCAGCAGCTGGGGGACTAGCGGCACAGATACGCAGTATTTT. The encoded protein is CASSWGTSGTDTQYF.